This T cell receptor (beta chain) was sequenced in a study of blood T cell repertoires in COVID-19. Produced via immunoSEQ multiplex PCR; TCRdb's table is partial and in-frame only. The table includes about 220,000 clones, 88% detected once. This clone was counted a single time. Trimming removed 5 bases from V and 4 bases from J; junction bases left unmatched: 10. CDR1 is SGHDN, CDR2 FVKESK, per germline. The CDR3 has 15 amino acids. Sequenced sample: PBMCs or T cells enriched from blood (not recorded which). This sequence originates from a young woman who had recovered from COVID-19. This sequence joins TRBV14 and TRBJ1-2; 7 nucleotides align to TRBD1. The CDR3 here is CASSGQNRGFYGYTF. The CDR3 DNA sequence: TGTGCCAGCAGCGGTCAGAACAGGGGATTCTATGGCTACACCTTC. The entire variable domain, with the rest obtained from reference TRBV14 and TRBJ1-2, is as follows: EAGVTQFPSHSVIEKGQTVTLRCDPISGHDNLYWYRRVMGKEIKFLLHFVKESKQDESGMPNNRFLAERTGGTYSTLKVQPAELEDSGVYFCASSGQNRGFYGYTFGSGTRLTVV.